Listed below are T cell receptor beta chains from one sample, sequenced in a study of chemoradiotherapy in HPV16-positive cancers. Only in-frame clones appear in the TCRdb table, and some are missing; sequencing was by immunoSEQ multiplex PCR. The profile shows some 20,000 clones, 73% of them singletons. This material was obtained from a patient who underwent chemoradiotherapy. The receptors stem from a human donor with HPV-associated anogenital cancer. Both conserved end residues are part of each CDR3. The order of the fields is D gene, clone size, J gene, V gene, CDR3 DNA, CDR3 protein. A D gene is named only where the DNA matches it firmly. Where a row states a size, it is once, few, many or the class of an expanded clone; other rows omit it.

TRBD1,once,TRBJ2-3,TRBV28,TGTGCCAGCACCCAGGGGGGCACAGATACGCAGTATTTT,CASTQGGTDTQYF
NA,few,TRBJ2-1,TRBV29-1,TGCAGCGTTGCCAGGGGGGGCTCCTACAATGAGCAGTTCTTC,CSVARGGSYNEQFF
NA,NA,TRBJ1-4,TRBV5-1,TGCGCCAGCAGCTTAGGGCAGCTAGCAACTAATGAAAAACTGTTTTTT,CASSLGQLATNEKLFF
NA,NA,TRBJ2-7,TRBV7-9,TGTGCCAGCAGCTTAATCGTGTACGAGCAGTACTTC,CASSLIVYEQYF
NA,NA,TRBJ1-4,TRBV11-2,TGTGCCAGCAGCAGGGGCCTGGGCGAAAAACTGTTTTTT,CASSRGLGEKLFF
NA,NA,TRBJ2-4,TRBV2,TGTGCCAGCAGTGATAGCCTAGCCAAAAACATTCAGTACTTC,CASSDSLAKNIQYF
NA,NA,TRBJ2-1,TRBV6-4,TGTGCCAGCAGTGACGACGGGGGTAGCTCCTACAATGAGCAGTTCTTC,CASSDDGGSSYNEQFF
NA,NA,TRBJ2-7,TRBV9,TGTGCCAGCAGCCCCTGGGACTCGTCCTACGAGCAGTACTTC,CASSPWDSSYEQYF
NA,NA,TRBJ2-5,TRBV7-9,TGTGCCAGCACGGCGGAGGGGGCGCGGGAGACCCAGTACTTC,CASTAEGARETQYF
TRBD1,few,TRBJ1-3,TRBV11-3,TGTGCCAGCAGCCCCGGACAGGGTCCTGGAAACACCATATATTTT,CASSPGQGPGNTIYF
NA,once,TRBJ2-7,TRBV13,TGTGCCAGCAGCTTAGGCGGCAGGGCGTATTCCTACGAGCAGTACTTC,CASSLGGRAYSYEQYF
TRBD1,NA,TRBJ2-7,TRBV2,TGTGCCAGCAGCGACCTTGACAGGGGGAATAACTACGAGCAGTACTTC,CASSDLDRGNNYEQYF
NA,few,TRBJ1-2,TRBV6-4,TGTGCCAGCAGTGAGGTGCCCGGGAAGGGAGGCTACACCTTC,CASSEVPGKGGYTF
NA,NA,TRBJ2-1,TRBV19,TGTGCCAGTAGTATATCCGGCCACAATGAGCAGTTCTTC,CASSISGHNEQFF
NA,once,TRBJ2-5,TRBV6-5,TGTGCCAGCAGTTACTCTCAGACTCCCGGGGAGACCCAGTACTTC,CASSYSQTPGETQYF
NA,NA,TRBJ1-6,TRBV28,TGTGCCAGCAGTCCTCTGACAGCCTATAATTCACCCCTCCACTTT,CASSPLTAYNSPLHF
NA,NA,TRBJ1-5,TRBV6-5,TGTGCCAGCAGCGGGACTCAGGGCCAGCCCCAGCATTTT,CASSGTQGQPQHF
NA,once,TRBJ2-2,TRBV18,TGTGCCAGCTCACCACTGGCAGGGGCATCGAACACCGGGGAGCTGTTTTTT,CASSPLAGASNTGELFF
NA,few,TRBJ2-2,TRBV27,TGTGCCAGCAGTATCACAGGGAACACCGGGGAGCTGTTTTTT,CASSITGNTGELFF
TRBD1,NA,TRBJ2-2,TRBV6-1,TGTGCCAGCAGTGAAAACAGGGGGTGGGCTGGGGAGCTGTTTTTT,CASSENRGWAGELFF
TRBD1,NA,TRBJ2-4,TRBV19,TGTGCCAGTAGTGCGTCCGGGACAGGGAGAATATCGGGTGAAAACATTCAGTACTTC,CASSASGTGRISGENIQYF
TRBD1,NA,TRBJ1-2,TRBV28,TGTGCCAGCAGTTTCGTTGGGACAGGGTGGGGCTACACCTTC,CASSFVGTGWGYTF
TRBD2,NA,TRBJ2-1,TRBV5-1,TGCGCCAGCAGGCTTGCGGGAGACTACAATGAGCAGTTCTTC,CASRLAGDYNEQFF
NA,NA,TRBJ2-1,TRBV30,TGTGCCTGCATCAGACGGGCCGACAATGAGCAGTTCTTC,CACIRRADNEQFF
TRBD1,few,TRBJ1-5,TRBV5-1,TGCGCCAGCAGCGGGGGACAGGGACAGGAGCCCCAGCATTTT,CASSGGQGQEPQHF
NA,NA,TRBJ2-5,TRBV6-1,TGTGCCAGCACCTGGAAGGAGACCCAGTACTTC,CASTWKETQYF
NA,NA,TRBJ1-4,TRBV9,TGTGCCAGCAGCGTAGGGGGAGGGGACCTAGGTGAAAAACTGTTTTTT,CASSVGGGDLGEKLFF
NA,NA,TRBJ1-1,TRBV10-3,TGTGCCATCAGTGAGTCAGCGGACGAGACTGAAGCTTTCTTT,CAISESADETEAFF
NA,NA,TRBJ1-2,TRBV7-2,TGTGCCAGCAGCGTCAACAGGGTTGGCTACACCTTC,CASSVNRVGYTF
NA,NA,TRBJ1-3,TRBV5-1,TGCGCCAGCAGCTTGGATGGGGTTTCTGGAAACACCATATATTTT,CASSLDGVSGNTIYF
TRBD1,once,TRBJ2-1,TRBV25-1,TGTGCCAGCACGATGACAGGGGGCAATGAGCAGTTCTTC,CASTMTGGNEQFF
NA,NA,TRBJ1-5,TRBV4-2,TGTGCCAGCAGCCAAGGGTTGGGTGAAAATCAGCCCCAGCATTTT,CASSQGLGENQPQHF
NA,NA,TRBJ1-1,TRBV7-9,TGTGCCAGCAGCTTAGGGCAGCTGAACACTGAAGCTTTCTTT,CASSLGQLNTEAFF
NA,NA,TRBJ2-5,TRBV2,TGTGCCAGCAGCGGAGGGCAAGAGACCCAGTACTTC,CASSGGQETQYF
TRBD1,once,TRBJ1-5,TRBV19,TGTGCCAGTAGTTACAAGACAGGGAGCCCACATAATCAGCCCCAGCATTTT,CASSYKTGSPHNQPQHF
NA,few,TRBJ1-2,TRBV19,TGTGCCAGTAGTATAGGAGGAGGGAACTATGGCTACACCTTC,CASSIGGGNYGYTF
TRBD1,NA,TRBJ2-3,TRBV7-3,TGTGCCAGCAGCCGGGACAGGGGGCGCACAGATACGCAGTATTTT,CASSRDRGRTDTQYF
NA,NA,TRBJ2-1,TRBV9,TGTGCCAGCAGCGTAGCGGGTAGCGGAGGAGGGATTGAGCAGTTCTTC,CASSVAGSGGGIEQFF
TRBD1,NA,TRBJ1-5,TRBV6-6,TGTGCCAGCAGTAAGACAGGGAGTAGCAATCAGCCCCAGCATTTT,CASSKTGSSNQPQHF
TRBD2,NA,TRBJ2-2,TRBV7-3,TGTGCCAGCAGCTTACTAGCGGGTGTACCCCAGGGCGGGGAGCTGTTTTTT,CASSLLAGVPQGGELFF
NA,NA,TRBJ1-4,TRBV27,TGTGCCAGCAGTTTATGGGGTACAACTAATGAAAAACTGTTTTTT,CASSLWGTTNEKLFF
NA,few,TRBJ2-7,TRBV18,TGTGCCAGCTCACCACCAGGCAACTACGAGCAGTACTTC,CASSPPGNYEQYF
NA,NA,TRBJ1-5,TRBV28,TGTGCCAGCAGCTACCCTCGACTTGATAGCAATCAGCCCCAGCATTTT,CASSYPRLDSNQPQHF
NA,NA,TRBJ2-3,TRBV11-3,TGTGCCAGCAGCTTAGGTGGGGACCTCGGCAATACGCAGTATTTT,CASSLGGDLGNTQYF
NA,NA,TRBJ1-1,TRBV15,TGTGCCACCAGCAGAGGGGGGGTAACCTCTATGAACACTGAAGCTTTCTTT,CATSRGGVTSMNTEAFF
NA,NA,TRBJ1-1,TRBV2,TGTGCCAGCAGTGACCCAGGTCGAGAGGAAGCTTTCTTT,CASSDPGREEAFF